The 22 T cell receptor beta chains below all came from one sample that was sequenced in a study of blood T cells in healthy people across ages (dated by TCRdb to between 2015 and 2016). To prepare the library, 5' RACE was applied. Sequencer: Illumina HiSeq 2500. A second 7 to 11 cycle PCR used a sample-barcoded 5' primer and a J-beta primer mix. TCRdb reworked the public reads: Q25 trimming with fastp, MiXCR clone assembly, productive beta chains retained. Rows with a matching CDR3 protein are joined into one entry that keeps the most common DNA and genes. This sample gives 780,000 or so distinct CDR3 sequences in total; more than 55% of them show up just once. Of the sample, around 25% is held by the ten largest clones. Material: blood. These receptors were taken from a man aged 40-49 years in good health.

The DNA for the CDR3 is TGTGCCAGCAGTGAACGACTAGCGGTCTACGAGCAGTACTTC. Its translation is CASSERLAVYEQYF. The chain is built from TRBV6-1 and TRBJ2-7, with 9 positions matching TRBD2. CDR3 length: 14 amino acids. J lost 3 bases, V lost 2 bases, and 2 bases had no gene match. In germline, CDR1 is MNHNS, CDR2 SASEGT.

As regards this clonotype: The junction does not match germline at one end; this may be a read error. The chain employs TRBV2 and TRBJ2-6; tentative D call: TRBD1 (5 bases). Germline V CDR1 and CDR2: SNHLY, FYNNEI. The CDR3 totals 14 residues. CDR3 protein: CASRDHSGANVQTF. In nucleotides, the CDR3 is TGTGCCAGCAGGGATCACTCTGGGGCCAACGTCCAGACTTTC.

The rearrangement links TRBV20-1 to TRBJ2-5, with 8 bases that match TRBD2. The CDR3 runs to 15 residues. CDR1 is DFQATT, CDR2 SNEGSKA, per germline (reference sequence). V lost 0 bases to trimming and J lost 3 bases; unmatched junction nucleotides: 6. CDR3 DNA: TGCAGTGCTAGAGATGTAGTAGCGGGAAAAGAGACCCAGTACTTC. Residues: CSARDVVAGKETQYF.

This clonotype showed up just a few times. The rearrangement joins TRBV28 to TRBJ2-7; no clear D gene. There are 12 residues in the CDR3. V was pared by 3 bases and J by 5 bases, with 8 bases between. In germline, CDR1 is MDHEN, CDR2 SYDVKM. The CDR3 coding sequence is TGTGCCAGCAGTTTTTCGTGGGACGAGCAGTACTTC. This codes for CASSFSWDEQYF.

The V and J genes are TRBV6-2 or TRBV6-3 and TRBJ2-5; D uncertain. The germline V gene encodes CDR1 MNHEY and CDR2 SVGEGT. The CDR3 loop spans 13 amino acids. The V end lost 0 bases, the J end lost 5 bases, and 7 bases lay between the germline ends. The chain's CDR3 is CASSYSYWETQYF. For the CDR3, the DNA is TGTGCCAGCAGTTACTCTTATTGGGAGACCCAGTACTTC.

This clonotype was detected a few times. The chain's CDR3 is CASSSRQGMGVLHEAFF. CDR3 DNA sequence: TGTGCCAGCAGTTCGCGACAGGGGATGGGGGTGCTACACGAAGCTTTCTTT. This rearrangement joins TRBV12-3 or TRBV12-4 to TRBJ1-1; TRBD1 agrees at 8 bases. CDR3 size: 17 residues. After removal of 4 bases from V and 8 bases from J, the junction contained 18 bases not matched to a gene.

This clonotype was counted between two and nine times. A read error may produce the germline difference seen at one junction end. The chain has TRBV28 and TRBJ2-7, with 7 bases fitting TRBD1. This CDR3 is built from 15 residues. Germline values: CDR1 MDHEN, CDR2 SYDVKM. The CDR3: CASSLFRGQSYEQYF. DNA for the CDR3: TGTGCCAGCAGCTTATTCAGGGGACAGAGCTACGAGCAGTACTTC.

Only one count was recorded for this clonotype. The chain combines TRBV7-9 with TRBJ1-5; D is undetermined. CDR1 and CDR2 from the germline V gene are SEHNR and FQNEAQ (reference sequence). Deletions cut 5 bases from V and 6 bases from J, with 17 bases between. This CDR3 contains 15 residues. Here the CDR3 DNA reads TGTGCCAGCAGCCGCGGACGGAATAGTGGTCAGCCCCAGCATTTT. Translation gives CASSRGRNSGQPQHF.

V usage is TRBV5-1 and J usage is TRBJ2-3; TRBD1 aligns across 8 bases. CDR1 and CDR2 from the germline V gene are SGHRS and YFSETQ. The CDR3 is 14 residues long. Trimming cost V 4 bases and J 4 bases; bases outside gene matches: 5. In DNA form, the CDR3 reads TGCGCCAGCAGCCAAATGGACAGGGCAGATACGCAGTATTTT. Protein: CASSQMDRADTQYF.

The J gene is TRBJ1-6, the V gene TRBV9, with 10 bases matching TRBD1. Germline loops: CDR1 SGDLS, CDR2 YYNGEE. After removal of 2 bases from V and 5 bases from J, the junction contained 1 base not matched to a gene. The CDR3 has 15 amino acids. CDR3 sequence (DNA): TGTGCCAGCAGCGTCGGGACAGGGGATAATTCACCCCTCCACTTT. Translation gives CASSVGTGDNSPLHF.

The chain joins TRBV3-1 to TRBJ1-1; 9 nucleotides match TRBD1. The CDR3 consists of 16 residues. After removal of 6 bases from V and 0 bases from J, the junction contained 8 bases not matched to a gene. CDR1 and CDR2 (germline): LGHDT, YNNKEL (reference sequence). The CDR3 DNA follows: TGTGCCAGCAGAACCGGGACAGGGCCCATGAACACTGAAGCTTTCTTT. This sequence encodes CASRTGTGPMNTEAFF.

This rearrangement joins TRBV18 to TRBJ2-5, with D possibly matching TRBD2 (5 bases). Trimming took 2 bases from V and 5 from J, leaving 21 bases between them. Per the germline V gene, CDR1 is KGHSH and CDR2 is LQKENI. CDR3 length: 17 amino acids. The CDR3 is CASSPLPGNSLGETQYF. The CDR3 DNA sequence: TGTGCCAGCTCACCATTGCCCGGGAATAGTCTCGGGGAGACCCAGTACTTC.

This clonotype has a single count. The chain has TRBV14 and TRBJ1-4; D is unclear. V lost 1 base to trimming and J lost 0 bases, with 9 bases between them. Germline V gene sequence: CDR1 SGHDN, CDR2 FVKESK. CDR3 length: 16 residues. The chain's CDR3 is CASSQGVFSTNEKLFF. The DNA of the CDR3 is TGTGCCAGCAGCCAAGGCGTGTTTTCAACTAATGAAAAACTGTTTTTT. Looking up the rest from reference TRBV14 and TRBJ1-4 gives the full variable domain: EAGVTQFPSHSVIEKGQTVTLRCDPISGHDNLYWYRRVMGKEIKFLLHFVKESKQDESGMPNNRFLAERTGGTYSTLKVQPAELEDSGVYFCASSQGVFSTNEKLFFGSGTQLSVL.

This sequence joins TRBV11-2 and TRBJ2-1; 8 bases are a match to TRBD2. V dropped 2 bases and J dropped 5; count of bases not matched to a gene: 23. The CDR3 has 21 residues. Germline CDR1 and CDR2: SGHAT and FQNNGV. CDR3 bases: TGTGCCAGCAGCTTAAAAAGAGCCGGGACTAGTAAGTACCCAATGGACAATGAGCAGTTCTTC. Amino acids: CASSLKRAGTSKYPMDNEQFF. Together with reference TRBV11-2 and TRBJ2-1, the CDR3 gives the full variable domain: EAGVAQSPRYKIIEKRQSVAFWCNPISGHATLYWYQQILGQGPKLLIQFQNNGVVDDSQLPKDRFSAERLKGVDSTLKIQPAKLEDSAVYLCASSLKRAGTSKYPMDNEQFFGPGTRLTVL.

Worth noting for this clonotype: This clone may be a read error of a much larger clone one base away. The chain couples TRBV6-4 to TRBJ2-5, with D perhaps TRBD1 (6 bases). The germline CDR1 and CDR2 sequences are MRHNA and SNTAGT. This CDR3 contains 13 residues. The CDR3 nucleotides are TGTACCAGCAGTGCAGGGGCTGGGAAGACCCAGTACTTC. Protein: CTSSAGAGKTQYF.

This clonotype has more than one count but fewer than ten. The chain uses TRBV20-1 and TRBJ2-6; maybe TRBD1 (5 bases). With 1 base removed from V and 2 bases from J, the gap between germline ends came to 12 bases. CDR3 length: 16 residues. Germline-derived CDR1 and CDR2 are DFQATT and SNEGSKA (reference sequence). CDR3 DNA sequence: TGCAGTGCTAGAGTTCCAGTAGGGGCTGGGGCCAACGTCCTGACTTTC. It codes for CSARVPVGAGANVLTF.

This clonotype was observed a handful of times. The gene calls are TRBV4-2 and TRBJ1-1; D is unresolved. The CDR3 contains 13 residues. CDR1 and CDR2 (germline): LGHNA, YNFKEQ. V was shortened by 4 bases and J by 1 base, with 7 bases between the two germline ends. The CDR3 sequence is CASSPLRNTEAFF. The CDR3 DNA is TGTGCCAGCAGCCCTCTCCGGAACACTGAAGCTTTCTTT.

This chain links TRBV6-5 with TRBJ1-2; D remains unclear. V lost 2 bases and J 0 bases, leaving 13 bases between the germline ends. Germline V gene lookup returns CDR1 MNHEY and CDR2 SVGAGI. This CDR3 has 16 amino acids. CDR3 sequence (DNA): TGTGCCAGCAGTTACGAGGGCTCGTACTCTAACTATGGCTACACCTTC. Its translation: CASSYEGSYSNYGYTF.

The rearrangement joins TRBV7-9 to TRBJ2-1, with 10 bases fitting TRBD1. The J segment lost 6 bases and the V segment lost 5 bases, leaving 7 bases of the junction unmatched. The CDR3 consists of 15 residues. The germline V gene has CDR1 SEHNR and CDR2 FQNEAQ (reference sequence). The DNA of the CDR3 is TGTGCCAGCAGCCGAGGGACAGGGGATCCCAATGAGCAGTTCTTC. It is translated as CASSRGTGDPNEQFF.

V is TRBV4-3 and J is TRBJ2-1, with 10 nucleotides matching TRBD2. Looked up from germline, CDR1 is LGHNA and CDR2 is YSLEER. J gave up 9 bases and V 0 bases, and 11 bases lay outside the gene matches. This CDR3 region has 17 residues. CDR3 in amino acids: CASSQDAGSGGVSEQFF. For the CDR3, the DNA is TGCGCCAGCAGCCAAGATGCGGGAAGCGGGGGGGTGAGTGAGCAGTTCTTC.

The chain is built from TRBV6-2 or TRBV6-3 and TRBJ2-1, with D tentatively TRBD1 (6 bases). Trimming took 2 bases from V and 6 from J, leaving 11 bases between them. The CDR3 is made up of 14 amino acids. Germline CDR1 MNHEY, CDR2 SVGEGT. The CDR3 DNA follows: TGTGCCAGCAGTTACGAGGTAGGGGGCAATGAGCAGTTCTTC. Encoded protein: CASSYEVGGNEQFF.

The chain employs TRBV7-9 and TRBJ1-1; a weak D match, TRBD1 (6 bases). CDR1 is SEHNR and CDR2 is FQNEAQ in the germline V gene (reference sequence). V dropped 0 bases and J dropped 4 bases, with 9 bases sitting between them. The CDR3 loop spans 14 amino acids. Here the CDR3 reads CASSLALDSTEAFF. The CDR3 DNA follows: TGTGCCAGCAGCTTAGCGTTGGACAGCACTGAAGCTTTCTTT. The variable domain in full, completed from reference TRBV7-9 and TRBJ1-1, reads DTGVSQNPRHKITKRGQNVTFRCDPISEHNRLYWYRQTLGQGPEFLTYFQNEAQLEKSRLLSDRFSAERPKGSFSTLEIQRTEQGDSAMYLCASSLALDSTEAFFGQGTRLTVV.